A selection of T cell receptor beta chains follows, all from one sample in a study of T cell repertoires in cytomegalovirus infection. Each CDR3 protein is one row after TCRdb ran MiXCR on the reads. The table shows some 110,000 distinct CDR3 sequences, with around a tenth occurring only once. Their antigens remain unidentified. Sequencing used PBMCs, sequenced either directly or after in vitro stimulation (not recorded which). The receptors come from a human donor in good health (CMV status not recorded). Some clones in this sample may be carry-over from other donors' samples. CDR3s leave out the opening cysteine and the closing phenylalanine or tryptophan. Rows may omit the clone size; those that give it use once, few, many or a size class.

clone_size j_call v_call cdr3_aa
. TRBJ2-1 TRBV24-1 ATSAPYQDEQF
. TRBJ2-7 TRBV7-6 ASSPQGASSYEQY
. TRBJ2-6 TRBV7-2 ASSSTTSLSGANVLT
many TRBJ1-1 TRBV28 ASTYPGGNTEAF
many TRBJ2-3 TRBV28 ASSPRRLITDTQY
. TRBJ2-3 TRBV27 ASRRPGSDTQY
. TRBJ1-5 TRBV28 ASRRRQGGFNQPQH
many TRBJ2-1 TRBV7-4 ASSPPKNEQF
many TRBJ2-7 TRBV4-1 ASSPGLAGVGSYEQY
many TRBJ1-3 TRBV6-5 ASTLRWEFSGNTIY
. TRBJ2-1 TRBV7-2 ASSFYGFYNEQF
many TRBJ2-3 TRBV7-9 ASSLGDTSGPEDTQY
few TRBJ1-5 TRBV7-9 ASSRTPSNQPQH
many TRBJ2-5 TRBV7-9 ASSASKRYVGETQY
many TRBJ2-1 TRBV9 ASSVVASSIGNEQF
many TRBJ2-3 TRBV19 ASSTGLAETDTQY
many TRBJ2-7 TRBV7-2 ASSPGASGRSSYEQY
many TRBJ1-1 TRBV19 ATNGAHGTEAF
few TRBJ1-1 TRBV4-1 ASSQETSQKYEAF
. TRBJ1-2 TRBV10-3 AISELDRYNYGYT
. TRBJ2-5 TRBV6-8 ASSYLGSLGETQY
. TRBJ2-3 TRBV7-9 ASSERVTDTQY
many TRBJ2-5 TRBV12-3/TRBV12-4 ASTPGTGRQETQY
many TRBJ1-5 TRBV12-3/TRBV12-4 ASRIGTGVEQPQH
many TRBJ2-5 TRBV7-9 ASSSGLGQETQY
many TRBJ2-7 TRBV28 ASRIHGAGGLYEQY
. TRBJ2-5 TRBV10-3 AIREERDYQETQY
many TRBJ2-1 TRBV10-3 AISRDNSGYNEQF
few TRBJ2-3 TRBV20-1 SARDGGRASDTQY
few TRBJ2-4 TRBV6-5 ASQPEATVNIQY
many TRBJ1-1 TRBV4-1 ASSQESGGDEAF
many TRBJ2-1 TRBV4-3 ASSQDLVAGGPGEQF
many TRBJ2-1 TRBV12-3/TRBV12-4 ASSPPGQGARQF
few TRBJ2-1 TRBV7-4 ASSEGLAIDEQF
many TRBJ1-1 TRBV29-1 SVGYTGSGGEAF
few TRBJ2-1 TRBV28 ASSLFRRLAGGYNEQF
many TRBJ2-5 TRBV18 ASTQNREVETQY
many TRBJ2-3 TRBV6-2/TRBV6-3 ASSQPLSGGLTDTQY
. TRBJ1-5 TRBV28 ASRDILRPQH
. TRBJ1-6 TRBV7-2 ASSARQGMVSPLH
. TRBJ2-1 TRBV6-5 ASSYFPGSDEQF
. TRBJ2-1 TRBV4-3 ASSQGRWTSGRNEQF